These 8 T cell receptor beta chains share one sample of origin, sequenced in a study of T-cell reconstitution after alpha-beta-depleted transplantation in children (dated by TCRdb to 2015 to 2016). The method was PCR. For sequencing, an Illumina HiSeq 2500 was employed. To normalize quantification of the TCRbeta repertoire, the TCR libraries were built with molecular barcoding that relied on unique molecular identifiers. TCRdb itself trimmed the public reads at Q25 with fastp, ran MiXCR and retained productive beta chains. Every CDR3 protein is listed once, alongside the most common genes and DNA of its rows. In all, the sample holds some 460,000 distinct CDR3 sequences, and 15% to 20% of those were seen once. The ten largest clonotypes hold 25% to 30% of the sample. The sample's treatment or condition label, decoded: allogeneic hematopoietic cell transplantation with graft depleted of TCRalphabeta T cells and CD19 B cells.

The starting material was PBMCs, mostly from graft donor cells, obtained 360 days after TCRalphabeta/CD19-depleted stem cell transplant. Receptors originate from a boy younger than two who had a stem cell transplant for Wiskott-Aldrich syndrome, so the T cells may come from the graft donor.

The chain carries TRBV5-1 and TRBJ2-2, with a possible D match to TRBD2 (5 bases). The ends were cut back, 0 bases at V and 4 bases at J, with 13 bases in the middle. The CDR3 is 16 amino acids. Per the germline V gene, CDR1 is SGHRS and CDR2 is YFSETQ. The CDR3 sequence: CASSLARGSPTGELFF. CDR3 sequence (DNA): TGCGCCAGCAGCTTGGCCCGAGGGAGCCCCACCGGGGAGCTGTTTTTT. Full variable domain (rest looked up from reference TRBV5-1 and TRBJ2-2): KAGVTQTPRYLIKTRGQQVTLSCSPISGHRSVSWYQQTPGQGLQFLFEYFSETQRNKGNFPGRFSGRQFSNSRSEMNVSTLELGDSALYLCASSLARGSPTGELFFGEGSRLTVL.

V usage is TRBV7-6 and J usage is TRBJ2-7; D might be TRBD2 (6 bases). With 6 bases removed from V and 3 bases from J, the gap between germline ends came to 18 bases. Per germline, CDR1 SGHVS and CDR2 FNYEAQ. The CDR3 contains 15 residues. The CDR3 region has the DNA TGTGCCAGCAGTGGACGAACGGGAGCGTTCTACGAGCAGTACTTC. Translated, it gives CASSGRTGAFYEQYF.

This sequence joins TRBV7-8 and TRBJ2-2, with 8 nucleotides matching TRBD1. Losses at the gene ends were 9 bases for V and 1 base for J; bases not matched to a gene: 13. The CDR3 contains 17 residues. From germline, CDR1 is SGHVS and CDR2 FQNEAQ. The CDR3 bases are TGTGCCAGTTTTCGAACCCCCGGGACAGGGAACACCGGGGAGCTGTTTTTT. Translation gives CASFRTPGTGNTGELFF.

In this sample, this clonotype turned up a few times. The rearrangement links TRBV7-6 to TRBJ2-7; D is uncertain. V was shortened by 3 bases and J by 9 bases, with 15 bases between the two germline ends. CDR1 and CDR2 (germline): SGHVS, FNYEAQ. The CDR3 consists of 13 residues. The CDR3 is CASSFRPTVGQYF. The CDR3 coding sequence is TGTGCCAGCAGCTTCCGACCGACTGTTGGGCAGTACTTC.

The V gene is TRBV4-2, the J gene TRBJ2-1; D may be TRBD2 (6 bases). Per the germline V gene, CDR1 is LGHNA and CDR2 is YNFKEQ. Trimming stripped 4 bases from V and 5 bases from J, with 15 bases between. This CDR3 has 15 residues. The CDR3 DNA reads TGTGCCAGCAGCCCCGGGCTAGCGCCACACAATGAGCAGTTCTTC. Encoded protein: CASSPGLAPHNEQFF.

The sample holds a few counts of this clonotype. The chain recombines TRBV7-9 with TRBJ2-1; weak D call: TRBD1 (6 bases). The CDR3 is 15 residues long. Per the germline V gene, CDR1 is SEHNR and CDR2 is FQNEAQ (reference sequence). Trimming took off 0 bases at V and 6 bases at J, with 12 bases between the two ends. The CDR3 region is CASSLATGQLNEQFF. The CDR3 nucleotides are TGTGCCAGCAGCTTAGCCACTGGACAGCTCAATGAGCAGTTCTTC. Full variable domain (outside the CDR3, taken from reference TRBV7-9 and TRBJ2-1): DTGVSQNPRHKITKRGQNVTFRCDPISEHNRLYWYRQTLGQGPEFLTYFQNEAQLEKSRLLSDRFSAERPKGSFSTLEIQRTEQGDSAMYLCASSLATGQLNEQFFGPGTRLTVL.

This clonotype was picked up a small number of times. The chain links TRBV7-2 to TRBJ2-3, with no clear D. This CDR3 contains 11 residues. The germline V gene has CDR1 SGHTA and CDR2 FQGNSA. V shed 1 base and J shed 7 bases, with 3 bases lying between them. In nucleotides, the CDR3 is TGTGCCAGCAGCTTAGACCATACGCAGTATTTT. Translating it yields CASSLDHTQYF.

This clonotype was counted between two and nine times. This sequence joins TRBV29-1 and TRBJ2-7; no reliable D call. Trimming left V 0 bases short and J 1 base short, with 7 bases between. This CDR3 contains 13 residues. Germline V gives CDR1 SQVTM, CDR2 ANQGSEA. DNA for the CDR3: TGCAGCGTTGAAGATAGGGATTCCTACGAGCAGTACTTC. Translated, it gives CSVEDRDSYEQYF.